This T cell receptor beta chain originates from a study of shared clonotypes between healthy human individuals. The data were produced by immunoSEQ multiplex PCR, yet TCRdb's version contains in-frame clones alone and is incomplete. The profile shows over a million clones, approximately 72% of them singletons. J gave up 4 bases and V 0 bases, and 6 bases lay outside the gene matches. This CDR3 is 17 amino acids long. The TCR was taken from a man aged 18 to 29 in good health. The sequenced sample was memory CD4+ T cells sorted from blood. Noted subset: CD45RA-negative fraction. This chain uses TRBV6-7 with TRBJ2-5; 12 positions match TRBD1. TRBV6-7 is an ORF, and what it does is uncertain. The CDR3 is CASSYSGDRGPPETQYF. The CDR3 bases are TGTGCCAGCAGTTACTCCGGGGACAGGGGGCCTCCAGAGACCCAGTACTTC.